This TCR beta chain was recorded in a study of shared clonotypes between healthy human individuals. In the case of this clone: The antigen remains unidentified. This specimen includes other DNA sequences encoding the same CDR3.

Findings and caveats of the study: Clonotype sharing among donors likely depends on sequencing depth. On the whole, naive subsets had larger estimated richness than memory subsets had. The generation probabilities recorded for non-shared clonotypes fell below those of clonotypes shared by all four donors.

TCRdb's copy holds only in-frame clones and misses some; the assay was immunoSEQ multiplex PCR. The data contain approximately 1.5 million clones, about 98.5% of them singletons. Sequencing used naive CD4+ T cells sorted from blood. Subset given: CD45RA+ positively selected. This clonotype originated in a man aged 25-40 years in good health.

In DNA form, the CDR3 reads TGCGCCAGCAGCTTGGAAGGGGGTGATCAGCCCCAGCATTTT. This sequence encodes CASSLEGGDQPQHF. V and J are TRBV5-1 and TRBJ1-5, with D tentatively TRBD1 (6 bases). CDR3 length: 14 residues. Germline V gene lookup returns CDR1 SGHRS and CDR2 YFSETQ. V was trimmed by 0 bases and J by 5 bases, leaving 9 bases between them.